The 19 T cell receptor beta chains below all came from one sample that was sequenced in a study of shared clonotypes between healthy human individuals (dated by TCRdb to about 2020). The library was generated by the immunoSEQ multiplex PCR assay. Here the immuneACCESS table is served through TCRdb, limited to in-frame sequences with V and J called. Missing clones are a known gap in these copies; in checked studies unresolved V genes cover under half, and the rest lacks a known reason. Present in this sample are approximately 2.1 million clones, just over 90% of which were seen just once. The ten largest clones take up under 0.45% of the sample. The sample consisted of naive CD4+ T cells from PBMCs. The cell subset or site label on this specimen signifies: CD45RA+ positively selected. All receptors derive from a man between 18 and 35 years old in good health. Some clones in this sample may be carry-over from other donors' samples.

The V and J genes are TRBV5-1 and TRBJ2-2; 7 bases are shared with TRBD1. Per the germline V gene, CDR1 is SGHRS and CDR2 is YFSETQ. The CDR3 has 15 amino acids. Trimming cost V 4 bases and J 6 bases; bases outside gene matches: 9. DNA for the CDR3: TGCGCCAGCAGCATCTTCCAACAGGGGTCCGGGGAGCTGTTTTTT. This codes for CASSIFQQGSGELFF.

In its sample, this clone was seen once. The chain employs TRBV28 and TRBJ2-2, with 8 bases lining up with TRBD2. J gave up 5 bases and V 5 bases, and 19 bases lay outside the gene matches. The germline CDR1 and CDR2 sequences are MDHEN and SYDVKM. The CDR3 sequence is 19 residues long. The CDR3 reads CASSPGTRASIGVTGELFF. The CDR3 DNA follows: TGTGCCAGCAGTCCCGGGACTAGGGCTTCGATAGGGGTTACCGGGGAGCTGTTTTTT.

The chain couples TRBV2 to TRBJ2-6; a possible D gene is TRBD2 (5 bases). In germline, CDR1 is SNHLY, CDR2 FYNNEI. V dropped 7 bases and J dropped 0 bases, with 16 bases sitting between them. This CDR3 contains 17 residues. CDR3 in DNA: TGTGCCAGCAAGGCGGGTCTCGTACTCTCTGGGGCCAACGTCCTGACTTTC. Residues: CASKAGLVLSGANVLTF.

Comment on this clone: The same CDR3 can be traced to other DNA sequences in this sample. The chain combines TRBV11-2 with TRBJ1-2; D is ambiguous. CDR1 is SGHAT and CDR2 is FQNNGV in the germline V gene. This CDR3 has 11 residues. The V end lost 2 bases, the J end lost 8 bases, and 6 bases lay between the germline ends. The CDR3 DNA reads TGTGCCAGCAGCTTAAGTGGAGGCTACACCTTC. Protein: CASSLSGGYTF.

This rearrangement joins TRBV25-1 to TRBJ1-1; D perhaps matches TRBD1 (6 bases). Germline assignment: CDR1 MGHDK and CDR2 SYGVNS. V gave up 4 bases and J gave up 2 bases, with 14 bases separating them. The CDR3 is made up of 15 amino acids. The chain's CDR3 is CASSGPGHINTEAFF. CDR3 nucleotide sequence: TGTGCCAGCAGTGGGCCGGGACATATCAACACTGAAGCTTTCTTT.

The V and J genes are TRBV4-3 and TRBJ2-7, with D perhaps TRBD2 (5 bases). The CDR3 is made up of 15 amino acids. The V and J ends lost 1 base and 1 base respectively, with 11 bases between them. From germline, CDR1 is LGHNA and CDR2 YSLEER. CDR3 loop: CASSQVAGQSYEQYF. Here the CDR3 DNA reads TGCGCCAGCAGCCAAGTTGCGGGCCAGTCCTACGAGCAGTACTTC.

J is TRBJ2-5 and V is TRBV5-1; 8 bases align to TRBD1. Germline V gene lookup returns CDR1 SGHRS and CDR2 YFSETQ. V dropped 7 bases and J dropped 3; count of bases not matched to a gene: 11. This CDR3 is built from 15 residues. The CDR3 is CASSDPGGSEETQYF. As DNA, the CDR3 is TGCGCCAGCTCAGACCCAGGGGGCAGCGAAGAGACCCAGTACTTC.

This chain joins TRBV7-2 and TRBJ2-1, with D maybe TRBD1 (5 bases). The length of the CDR3 is 15 residues. Trimming cost V 5 bases and J 7 bases, with 18 bases left between them. CDR1 is SGHTA, CDR2 FQGNSA, per germline. CDR3 sequence: CASSRWLGAGNEQFF. The CDR3 region has the DNA TGTGCCAGCAGCCGCTGGCTTGGGGCCGGGAATGAGCAGTTCTTC. Supplemented by reference TRBV7-2 and TRBJ2-1, the full variable domain reads GAGVSQSPSNKVTEKGKDVELRCDPISGHTALYWYRQSLGQGLEFLIYFQGNSAPDKSGLPSDRFSAERTGGSVSTLTIQRTQQEDSAVYLCASSRWLGAGNEQFFGPGTRLTVL.

Only one count was recorded for this clone. Additional DNA sequences in this sample encode the identical CDR3. The genes are TRBV6-6 and TRBJ2-1, with 12 bases that match TRBD2. This CDR3 region has 15 residues. The germline gives CDR1 MNHNY, CDR2 SVGAGI (reference sequence). V was clipped by 5 bases and J by 7 bases; unmatched bases: 6. CDR3 bases: TGTGCCAGCAGTCCTCTAGCGGGAGGGAGAAATGAGCAGTTCTTC. Translated, it gives CASSPLAGGRNEQFF.

The chain combines TRBV27 with TRBJ1-5; D unclear. Trimming removed 7 bases from V and 0 bases from J, with 16 bases in between. CDR1 is MNHEY, CDR2 SMNVEV, per germline (reference sequence). CDR3 length: 16 residues. In DNA form, the CDR3 reads TGTGCCAGCACCCCGCGCCGGGCCCTTAGCAATCAGCCCCAGCATTTT. Its protein product is CASTPRRALSNQPQHF.

On this clone: This same CDR3 is encoded by further DNA sequences in the sample. This chain joins TRBV7-2 and TRBJ1-1; 7 bases fit TRBD1. The germline gives CDR1 SGHTA, CDR2 FQGNSA. Losses at the gene ends were 5 bases for V and 5 bases for J; bases not matched to a gene: 8. This CDR3 comprises 14 residues. The CDR3 sequence: CASSLRQGGTEAFF. CDR3 bases: TGTGCCAGCAGCCTGAGACAGGGAGGGACTGAAGCTTTCTTT.

The chain carries TRBV5-1 and TRBJ1-2; D not certain. V was cut by 0 bases and J by 6 bases, with 15 bases left in between. The CDR3 spans 15 residues. Germline V gives CDR1 SGHRS, CDR2 YFSETQ. DNA for the CDR3: TGCGCCAGCAGCTTGGAACCCACAGCTCGTCATGGCTACACCTTC. It specifies CASSLEPTARHGYTF.

V gene TRBV7-3 combines with J gene TRBJ2-2, with 8 bases matching TRBD2. The germline V gene encodes CDR1 SGHTA and CDR2 FQGTGA. The CDR3 sequence is 17 residues long. V shed 5 bases, J shed 4 bases, and the junction held 12 bases outside the gene matches. Written as DNA, the CDR3 is TGTGCCAGCAGCCAACAGGGCGGGCTAGCGGGCACCGGGGAGCTGTTTTTT. It specifies CASSQQGGLAGTGELFF.

This chain joins TRBV5-1 and TRBJ1-4; the D is unclear. Germline V gene sequence: CDR1 SGHRS, CDR2 YFSETQ. CDR3 size: 15 residues. Trimming shortened V by 0 bases and J by 0 bases, and 6 bases separated the two germline ends. DNA for the CDR3: TGCGCCAGCAGCTTGGACACTACAACTAATGAAAAACTGTTTTTT. Translated: CASSLDTTTNEKLFF.

The chain recombines TRBV7-8 with TRBJ2-1; 11 nucleotides align to TRBD1. The junction had 9 bases not matched to a gene; V was cut back by 6 bases and J by 8 bases. The length of the CDR3 is 15 residues. The germline gives CDR1 SGHVS, CDR2 FQNEAQ. The CDR3 reads CASSAGTGGPHEQFF. The CDR3 DNA sequence: TGTGCCAGCAGTGCCGGGACAGGGGGGCCCCATGAGCAGTTCTTC.

The V gene is TRBV5-1, the J gene TRBJ1-6; 7 bases align to TRBD1. V gave up 4 bases and J gave up 5 bases; unmatched junction bases: 6. This CDR3 is 15 amino acids long. CDR1 and CDR2 (germline): SGHRS, YFSETQ. The CDR3, as DNA: TGCGCCAGCAGCCCCGGGACAGCGAATAATTCACCCCTCCACTTT. Amino acid sequence: CASSPGTANNSPLHF. Combining the CDR3 with reference TRBV5-1 and TRBJ1-6 gives the whole variable domain KAGVTQTPRYLIKTRGQQVTLSCSPISGHRSVSWYQQTPGQGLQFLFEYFSETQRNKGNFPGRFSGRQFSNSRSEMNVSTLELGDSALYLCASSPGTANNSPLHFGNGTRLTVT.

The V and J genes are TRBV4-2 and TRBJ1-6; tentatively, D is TRBD1 (5 bases). The CDR3 extends over 14 amino acids. Germline values: CDR1 LGHNA, CDR2 YNFKEQ. The V end was cut by 0 bases, the J end by 12 bases, with 12 bases between. The CDR3 region is CASSQEPGTRPLHF. DNA of the CDR3: TGTGCCAGCAGCCAAGAACCGGGGACCAGACCCCTCCACTTT.

Remarks on this clone: Other DNA sequences in the same sample also yield this CDR3. This rearrangement joins TRBV20-1 to TRBJ2-1; D remains ambiguous. V gave up 5 bases and J gave up 1 base, with 3 bases separating them. CDR1 is DFQATT and CDR2 is SNEGSKA in the germline V gene (reference sequence). The CDR3 contains 11 residues. CDR3 sequence (DNA): TGCAGTGCTGGATCCTACAATGAGCAGTTCTTC. It encodes CSAGSYNEQFF.

The J gene is TRBJ2-3, the V gene TRBV7-3; D unclear. The V gene's germline CDR1 is SGHTA and CDR2 FQGTGA. Deletions cut 5 bases from V and 5 bases from J, with 11 bases between. CDR3 length equals 13 residues. Written as DNA, the CDR3 is TGTGCCAGCAGCCCAGTCTTCGGAGATACGCAGTATTTT. The encoded protein is CASSPVFGDTQYF. Complete variable domain (other parts from reference TRBV7-3 and TRBJ2-3): GAGVSQTPSNKVTEKGKYVELRCDPISGHTALYWYRQSLGQGPEFLIYFQGTGAADDSGLPNDRFFAVRPEGSVSTLKIQRTERGDSAVYLCASSPVFGDTQYFGPGTRLTVL.